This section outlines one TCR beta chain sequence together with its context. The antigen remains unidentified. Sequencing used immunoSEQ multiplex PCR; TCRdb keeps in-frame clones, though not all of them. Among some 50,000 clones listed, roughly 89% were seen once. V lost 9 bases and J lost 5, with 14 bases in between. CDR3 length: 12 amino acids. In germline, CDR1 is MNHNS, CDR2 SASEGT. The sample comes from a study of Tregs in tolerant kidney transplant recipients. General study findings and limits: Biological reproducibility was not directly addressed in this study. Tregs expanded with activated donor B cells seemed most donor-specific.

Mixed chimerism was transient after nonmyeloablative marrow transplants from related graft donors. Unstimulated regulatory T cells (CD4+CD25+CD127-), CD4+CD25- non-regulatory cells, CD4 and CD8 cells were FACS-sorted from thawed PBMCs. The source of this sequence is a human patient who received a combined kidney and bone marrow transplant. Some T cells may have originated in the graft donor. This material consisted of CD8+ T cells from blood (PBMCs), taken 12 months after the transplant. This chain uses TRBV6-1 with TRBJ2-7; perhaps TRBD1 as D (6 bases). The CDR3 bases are TGTGCCAGTTTGACAGGTCCCCACGAGCAGTACTTC. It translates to CASLTGPHEQYF.